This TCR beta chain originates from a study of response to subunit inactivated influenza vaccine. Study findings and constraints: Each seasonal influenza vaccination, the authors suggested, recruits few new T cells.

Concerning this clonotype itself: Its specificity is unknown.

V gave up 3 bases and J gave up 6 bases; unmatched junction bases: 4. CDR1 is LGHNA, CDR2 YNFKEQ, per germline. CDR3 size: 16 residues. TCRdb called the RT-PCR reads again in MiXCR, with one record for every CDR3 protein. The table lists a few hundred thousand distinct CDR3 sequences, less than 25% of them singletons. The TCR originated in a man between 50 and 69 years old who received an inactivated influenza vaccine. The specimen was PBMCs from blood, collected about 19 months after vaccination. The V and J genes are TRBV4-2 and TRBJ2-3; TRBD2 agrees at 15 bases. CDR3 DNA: TGTGCCAGCAGCCAGGGACTAGCGGGAGGAAGGGATACGCAGTATTTT. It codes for CASSQGLAGGRDTQYF.